These T cell receptor beta chains were read from a single sample in a study of T-cell reconstitution after alpha-beta-depleted transplantation in children. A single record per CDR3 protein comes from TCRdb applying MiXCR to the PCR reads. Of about 980,000 distinct CDR3 sequences in the sample, around 30% were seen once. Sequencing was performed on PBMCs, mostly from graft donor cells, taken 360 days after TCRalphabeta/CD19-depleted stem cell transplant. These receptors were collected from a boy in the first two years of life who had a stem cell transplant for SCID, so the T cells may come from the graft donor. Both conserved end residues are part of each CDR3. Fields, in order: D gene, V gene, clone size, J gene, CDR3 DNA, CDR3 protein. D genes are given only for firm matches. Rows give clone size only sometimes, using once, few, many, or a class for an expanded clone.

d_call: .
v_call: TRBV12-3/TRBV12-4
clone_size: many
j_call: TRBJ2-3
cdr3_nt: TGTGCCAGCAGCTCCAGGGGCGCAGATACGCAGTATTTT
cdr3_aa: CASSSRGADTQYF

d_call: TRBD1
v_call: TRBV6-6
clone_size: .
j_call: TRBJ2-1
cdr3_nt: TGTGCCAGCAGTTACCCAGGACAGGGACAGTTCTTC
cdr3_aa: CASSYPGQGQFF

d_call: .
v_call: TRBV20-1
clone_size: few
j_call: TRBJ1-6
cdr3_nt: TGCAGTGCTAGACCAGGGGCCTCGAGTAATTCACCCCTCCACTTT
cdr3_aa: CSARPGASSNSPLHF

d_call: TRBD2
v_call: TRBV5-1
clone_size: .
j_call: TRBJ2-1
cdr3_nt: TGCGCCAGCAGTCGAACGGGACTAGACTACAATGAGCAGTTCTTC
cdr3_aa: CASSRTGLDYNEQFF

d_call: .
v_call: TRBV12-3/TRBV12-4
clone_size: few
j_call: TRBJ2-7
cdr3_nt: TGTGCCAGCAGTTTACGGGGTGGTAGCATTACAGCGCAGTACTTC
cdr3_aa: CASSLRGGSITAQYF

d_call: TRBD1
v_call: TRBV5-1
clone_size: few
j_call: TRBJ1-1
cdr3_nt: TGCGCCAGCAGCCCGACAGGGGGCAGCGGGGAAGCTTTCTTT
cdr3_aa: CASSPTGGSGEAFF

d_call: .
v_call: TRBV5-1
clone_size: few
j_call: TRBJ2-5
cdr3_nt: TGCGCCAGCAGCTTGGGTCGGGGGCTTGGGACCCAGTACTTC
cdr3_aa: CASSLGRGLGTQYF

d_call: .
v_call: TRBV20-1
clone_size: .
j_call: TRBJ2-3
cdr3_nt: TGCAGTGCTAGAATGACAGGGAGGGATACGCAGTATTTT
cdr3_aa: CSARMTGRDTQYF

d_call: TRBD1
v_call: TRBV7-2
clone_size: few
j_call: TRBJ2-7
cdr3_nt: TGTGCCAGCAGCCCAAACAGGGGAAGCGGCGAGCAGTACTTC
cdr3_aa: CASSPNRGSGEQYF

d_call: TRBD2
v_call: TRBV6-5
clone_size: .
j_call: TRBJ2-7
cdr3_nt: TGTGCCAGCAGTTACCCAGCGGGGGGCCTATACGAGCAGTACTTC
cdr3_aa: CASSYPAGGLYEQYF

d_call: .
v_call: TRBV20-1
clone_size: .
j_call: TRBJ2-3
cdr3_nt: TGCAGTGCTAACCTCCTTGGGGCGGCAGATACGCAGTATTTT
cdr3_aa: CSANLLGAADTQYF

d_call: .
v_call: TRBV24-1
clone_size: .
j_call: TRBJ2-3
cdr3_nt: TGTGCCACCAGTGGTTTGACCCGCACAGATACGCAGTATTTT
cdr3_aa: CATSGLTRTDTQYF

d_call: TRBD1
v_call: TRBV18
clone_size: few
j_call: TRBJ1-1
cdr3_nt: TGTGCCAGCTCTCCGGAGGACAGGCCGAACACTGAAGCTTTCTTT
cdr3_aa: CASSPEDRPNTEAFF

d_call: .
v_call: TRBV7-2
clone_size: .
j_call: TRBJ2-2
cdr3_nt: TGTGCCAGCAGCTTAATACGCACCGGGGAGCTGTTTTTT
cdr3_aa: CASSLIRTGELFF

d_call: .
v_call: TRBV9
clone_size: many
j_call: TRBJ2-1
cdr3_nt: TGTGCCAGCAGCGTAGGGGCAGGGCTGGTCAATGAGCAGTTCTTC
cdr3_aa: CASSVGAGLVNEQFF

d_call: TRBD1
v_call: TRBV7-7
clone_size: .
j_call: TRBJ2-5
cdr3_nt: TGTGCCAGCAGCCCCCGACAGGGTTTAAAAGAGACCCAGTACTTC
cdr3_aa: CASSPRQGLKETQYF

d_call: .
v_call: TRBV6-1
clone_size: .
j_call: TRBJ1-2
cdr3_nt: TGTGCCAGCAGGCCCGGGCCGCGCTATGGCTACACCTTC
cdr3_aa: CASRPGPRYGYTF

d_call: .
v_call: TRBV9
clone_size: few
j_call: TRBJ2-1
cdr3_nt: TGTGCCAGCAGCTCACCCACGGGACGGCCTAACCACAATGAGCAGTTCTTC
cdr3_aa: CASSSPTGRPNHNEQFF

d_call: .
v_call: TRBV3-1
clone_size: few
j_call: TRBJ2-1
cdr3_nt: TGTGCCAGCACCCCCCGGATGACCTACTACAATGAGCAGTTCTTC
cdr3_aa: CASTPRMTYYNEQFF

d_call: .
v_call: TRBV20-1
clone_size: few
j_call: TRBJ2-5
cdr3_nt: TGCAGTGCTAGGACCACTAGACAAGAGACCCAGTACTTC
cdr3_aa: CSARTTRQETQYF

d_call: TRBD2
v_call: TRBV2
clone_size: .
j_call: TRBJ2-1
cdr3_nt: TGTGCCAGCAGTGATCCAGTAACTAGCGGATTCTACAATGAGCAGTTCTTC
cdr3_aa: CASSDPVTSGFYNEQFF

d_call: .
v_call: TRBV2
clone_size: once
j_call: TRBJ2-3
cdr3_nt: TGTGCCAGCAGTGAAGCGATGGGGGCCGGGACAGATACGCAGTATTTT
cdr3_aa: CASSEAMGAGTDTQYF

d_call: TRBD1
v_call: TRBV15
clone_size: .
j_call: TRBJ2-7
cdr3_nt: TGTGCCACCAGCGCACGGACAGGGTCCTACGAGCAGTACTTC
cdr3_aa: CATSARTGSYEQYF

d_call: TRBD1
v_call: TRBV12-3/TRBV12-4
clone_size: few
j_call: TRBJ2-7
cdr3_nt: TGTGCCAGCAGTTCTCCAAACTACAGGGGGATCTCCTACGAGCAGTACTTC
cdr3_aa: CASSSPNYRGISYEQYF

d_call: .
v_call: TRBV19
clone_size: .
j_call: TRBJ2-7
cdr3_nt: TGTGCCAGTAGTACACAGTCGTCCTACGAGCAGTACTTC
cdr3_aa: CASSTQSSYEQYF

d_call: TRBD1
v_call: TRBV11-2
clone_size: .
j_call: TRBJ1-2
cdr3_nt: TGTGCCAGCAGCTTGACGACCGGGACAGGACATGGCTACACCTTC
cdr3_aa: CASSLTTGTGHGYTF

d_call: TRBD1
v_call: TRBV4-3
clone_size: .
j_call: TRBJ2-6
cdr3_nt: TGCGCCAGCAGCCAAGATTGGGACAGTCTTGGGGCCAACGTCCTGACTTTC
cdr3_aa: CASSQDWDSLGANVLTF

d_call: .
v_call: TRBV5-6
clone_size: .
j_call: TRBJ2-1
cdr3_nt: TGTGCCAGCAGCTTGGGAGGGTTCTGGGGAGAGTTCTTC
cdr3_aa: CASSLGGFWGEFF

d_call: .
v_call: TRBV12-3/TRBV12-4
clone_size: .
j_call: TRBJ1-4
cdr3_nt: TGTGCCAGCAGTCCTCGGGGATTGGCGACTAATGAAAAACTGTTTTTT
cdr3_aa: CASSPRGLATNEKLFF

d_call: .
v_call: TRBV12-3/TRBV12-4
clone_size: .
j_call: TRBJ2-7
cdr3_nt: TGTGCCAGCAGTTTAACCGGTTTCGGGGGAAACGAGCAGTACTTC
cdr3_aa: CASSLTGFGGNEQYF

d_call: .
v_call: TRBV11-3
clone_size: few
j_call: TRBJ2-5
cdr3_nt: TGTGCCAGCAGCTTAGATGGGGCTGGGACCCAGTACTTC
cdr3_aa: CASSLDGAGTQYF